These T cell receptor beta chains were read from a single sample in a study of cytomegalovirus exposure and HLA in healthy donors. Clones were sequenced by immunoSEQ multiplex PCR, and TCRdb holds only the in-frame ones, with some missing. The sample's table shows around 100,000 clones. Source material: PBMCs. Receptors originate from a man aged 40-55 years in good health and CMV-seropositive. The CDR3 runs from the conserved cysteine through the conserved F or W. A D gene is named only where the DNA matches it firmly.

d_gene	v_gene	j_gene	CDR3nt	CDR3aa
NA	TRBV7-2	TRBJ2-1	TGTGCCAGCGGCGGGAATACCTACAATGAGCAGTTCTTC	CASGGNTYNEQFF
NA	TRBV7-6	TRBJ2-7	TGTGCCAGCAGCCGACCGGACAGTATACGCGAGCAGTACTTC	CASSRPDSIREQYF
NA	TRBV5-5	TRBJ1-1	TGTGCCAGCAGCTTGAAGGGAGGGCCGAACACTGAAGCTTTCTTT	CASSLKGGPNTEAFF
NA	TRBV7-6	TRBJ2-7	TGTGCCAGCAGCTTAGCGGGAGGTCCCTACGAGCAGTACTTC	CASSLAGGPYEQYF
TRBD2	TRBV7-9	TRBJ2-1	TGTGCCAGCAGCCAAGGGACTAGCGGGAGGGCCTACAATGAGCAGTTCTTC	CASSQGTSGRAYNEQFF
TRBD2	TRBV9	TRBJ2-2	TGTGCCAGCAGCGTAGTTGCGGGAGGGCCCTCCGGGGAGCTGTTTTTT	CASSVVAGGPSGELFF
TRBD1	TRBV6-5	TRBJ1-1	TGTGCCAGCAGTCGGGACAGGGGTGAAGCTTTCTTT	CASSRDRGEAFF
TRBD1	TRBV2	TRBJ1-4	TGTGCCAGCAAGGGACAGGGTGCGACTAATGAAAAACTGTTTTTT	CASKGQGATNEKLFF
NA	TRBV15	TRBJ2-3	TGTGCCACCAGCGGCAGCGGGTCAACTCGCACAGATACGCAGTATTTT	CATSGSGSTRTDTQYF
NA	TRBV30	TRBJ2-1	TGTGCCTGGAGACCCTATTACAATGAGCAGTTCTTC	CAWRPYYNEQFF
TRBD2	TRBV6-6	TRBJ2-1	TGTGCCAGCAGTTACCTAGCGGGGTTCTACAATGAGCAGTTCTTC	CASSYLAGFYNEQFF
NA	TRBV27	TRBJ1-6	TGTGCCAGCAGGGCTCACAATTCACCCCTCCACTTT	CASRAHNSPLHF
TRBD2	TRBV5-4	TRBJ2-3	TGTGCCAGCAGCCAAGCGGGAGCTACGGATACGCAGTATTTT	CASSQAGATDTQYF
NA	TRBV6-5	TRBJ1-5	TGTGCCAGCAGTCGGGATGTAAATCAGCCCCAGCATTTT	CASSRDVNQPQHF
NA	TRBV4-1	TRBJ1-4	TGCGCCAGCAGCCAAGATAAGGGGGTTAATGAAAAACTGTTTTTT	CASSQDKGVNEKLFF
TRBD2	TRBV28	TRBJ2-1	TGTGCCAGCGAAAGCGGGGTACACAATGAGCAGTTCTTC	CASESGVHNEQFF
NA	TRBV28	TRBJ1-2	TGTGCCAGCACCCCCCGGGGGGCTAACTATGGCTACACCTTC	CASTPRGANYGYTF
NA	TRBV7-9	TRBJ1-1	TGTGCCAGCAGCGTAATTGGGAGCTTGAACACTGAAGCTTTCTTT	CASSVIGSLNTEAFF
TRBD1	TRBV19	TRBJ2-7	TGTGCCAGTAGTCCCGGGACAGGGCGCTCCTACGAGCAGTACTTC	CASSPGTGRSYEQYF
TRBD2	TRBV9	TRBJ2-1	TGTGCCAGCAGCGAGGGACTAGCGGGAGTGGTCTATGAGCAGTTCTTC	CASSEGLAGVVYEQFF
TRBD2	TRBV28	TRBJ2-1	TGTGCCAGCAGTTCCGGGACTAGGGTAAATGAGCAGTTCTTC	CASSSGTRVNEQFF
NA	TRBV7-3	TRBJ2-3	TGTGCCAGCAGCTTAGAAAGTATCCGGGAGCGAACAGATACGCAGTATTTT	CASSLESIRERTDTQYF
TRBD1	TRBV6-1	TRBJ1-4	TGTGCCAGCAGACCCGGGACAGGGAATGAAAAACTGTTTTTT	CASRPGTGNEKLFF
NA	TRBV5-8	TRBJ2-1	TGTGCCAGCAGCCTGGGACTGAGCTCCTACAATGAGCAGTTCTTC	CASSLGLSSYNEQFF
TRBD2	TRBV7-2	TRBJ2-7	TGTGCCAGCAGCGGCGACCTCGGGGGGGAGCAGTACTTC	CASSGDLGGEQYF
TRBD2	TRBV4-2	TRBJ2-7	TGTGCCAGCAGCCAAGTGGCTAGCGGGCCCTACGAGCAGTACTTC	CASSQVASGPYEQYF
TRBD1	TRBV9	TRBJ2-1	TGTGCCAGCAGCGTAGCCGCAGGGACAGGGGGAGACAATGAGCAGTTCTTC	CASSVAAGTGGDNEQFF
NA	TRBV19	TRBJ2-2	TGTGCCAGTAGTATCCCCTCAGGGGTCCCCGGGGAGCTGTTTTTT	CASSIPSGVPGELFF
TRBD1	TRBV18	TRBJ2-5	TGTGCCAGCTCATCCGGGACAGGGGGCTCTGGAGAGACCCAGTACTTC	CASSSGTGGSGETQYF
NA	TRBV7-2	TRBJ2-2	TGTGCCAGCAGCCGACTGAACACCGGGGAGCTGTTTTTT	CASSRLNTGELFF
NA	TRBV29-1	TRBJ2-1	TGCAGCGTTGAGAGCCAGGGTTACAATGAGCAGTTCTTC	CSVESQGYNEQFF
TRBD2	TRBV7-2	TRBJ2-7	TGTGCCAGCAGCTTAGCGACTAGCGGGAGTTTCCCCTCCTACGAGCAGTACTTC	CASSLATSGSFPSYEQYF
NA	TRBV5-1	TRBJ2-5	TGCGCCAGCAGTGGAGCCGACCAAGAGACCCAGTACTTC	CASSGADQETQYF
NA	TRBV27	TRBJ1-5	TGTGCCAGCAGGGATACAGGGTCGAATCAGCCCCAGCATTTT	CASRDTGSNQPQHF
TRBD1	TRBV6-1	TRBJ2-7	TGTGCCAGCAATGGACAGGGTTTGATCTACGAGCAGTACTTC	CASNGQGLIYEQYF
TRBD1	TRBV28	TRBJ2-7	TGTGCCAGCAGGGCCCGGACAGGGGGCACCTACGAGCAGTACTTC	CASRARTGGTYEQYF
TRBD2	TRBV29-1	TRBJ2-1	TGCAGCGCCACAACTAGCGGCTCCTACAATGAGCAGTTCTTC	CSATTSGSYNEQFF
NA	TRBV29-1	TRBJ2-7	TGCAGCGTTCGGTCAGGGGTCTCCTACGAGCAGTACTTC	CSVRSGVSYEQYF
TRBD1	TRBV6-5	TRBJ2-7	TGTGCCAGCAGTTACTCGGGGGACAGTATCTACGAGCAGTACTTC	CASSYSGDSIYEQYF
TRBD2	TRBV7-2	TRBJ2-3	TGTGCCAGCAGCTTACAGGCGGGGACTAGCGGTTGGGATACGCAGTATTTT	CASSLQAGTSGWDTQYF
TRBD2	TRBV7-7	TRBJ2-5	TGTGCTAGCAGCCCGGTCCAGCGGGGTCAAGAGACCCAGTACTTC	CASSPVQRGQETQYF
TRBD1	TRBV4-1	TRBJ1-1	TGCGCCAGCAGCCAAATAACAGGGGCCGCCCTGGTCGCTTTCTTT	CASSQITGAALVAFF
TRBD1	TRBV4-2	TRBJ2-7	TGTGCCAGCAGCCAGCACAGGGGCGGTTTCGAGCAGTACTTC	CASSQHRGGFEQYF
NA	TRBV29-1	TRBJ2-3	TGCAGCGTTGATAAGCAGGGGACAGATACGCAGTATTTT	CSVDKQGTDTQYF
NA	TRBV9	TRBJ1-6	TGTGCCAGCAGCATAGAGCCCAATTCACCCCTCCACTTT	CASSIEPNSPLHF
NA	TRBV5-4	TRBJ1-1	TGTGCCAGCAGCTTGGACACCAGGGATACAGACACTGAAGCTTTCTTT	CASSLDTRDTDTEAFF
NA	TRBV13	TRBJ1-2	TGTGCCAGCAGCTTAGGTGGGCCCTACACCTTC	CASSLGGPYTF
NA	TRBV19	TRBJ2-2	TGTGCCAGTAGTATAGTCCTACTGGGACATAGGGAGCTGTTTTTT	CASSIVLLGHRELFF
TRBD1	TRBV29-1	TRBJ2-3	TGCAGCGCCCCGGACAGGGGGTCACACACAGATACGCAGTATTTT	CSAPDRGSHTDTQYF
TRBD2	TRBV9	TRBJ2-3	TGTGCCAGCAGCGTAGCTACGGGACTAGCGGGGAGCGGGGAAGATACGCAGTATTTT	CASSVATGLAGSGEDTQYF
NA	TRBV21-1	TRBJ1-2	TGTGCCAGCAGCATAGGGACAGGCCACTACCTCCCCACCTTC	CASSIGTGHYLPTF